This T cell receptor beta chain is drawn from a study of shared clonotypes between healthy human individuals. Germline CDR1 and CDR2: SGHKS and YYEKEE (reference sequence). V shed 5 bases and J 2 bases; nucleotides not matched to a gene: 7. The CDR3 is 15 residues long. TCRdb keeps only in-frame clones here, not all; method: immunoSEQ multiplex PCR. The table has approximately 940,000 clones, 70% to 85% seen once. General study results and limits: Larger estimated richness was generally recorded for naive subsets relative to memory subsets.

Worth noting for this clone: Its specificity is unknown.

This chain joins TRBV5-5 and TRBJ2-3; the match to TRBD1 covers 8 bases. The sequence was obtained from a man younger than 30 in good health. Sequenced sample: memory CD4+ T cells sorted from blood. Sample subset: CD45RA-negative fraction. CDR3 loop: CASRVGTGPTDTQYF. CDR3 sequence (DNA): TGTGCCAGCAGAGTGGGGACAGGCCCCACAGATACGCAGTATTTT.